The clone carrying this T cell receptor (beta chain) was recorded a few times. The antigen is undetermined. From RNA transcripts, TCR beta CDR3 regions were amplified. During a first-round RT-PCR of the TCR CDR3, the HTBI primer set was used. TCRdb reanalysed the multiplex PCR reads using MiXCR and keeps one entry per CDR3 protein. Counted here are approximately 300,000 distinct CDR3 sequences, about a sixth occurring once; the ten biggest clones make up over 45%. This sample stems from a study of T cells in Graves' hyperthyroidism and ophthalmopathy. Overall study context: Peripheral blood draws took place at initial diagnosis, ahead of any treatment.

Clinicians diagnosed patients from clinical symptoms, serum thyroxine and TRAb, thyroid ultrasound and orbital computed tomography. V was pared by 2 bases and J by 2 bases, with 9 bases between. CDR1 is SGHAT, CDR2 FQNNGV, per germline. There are 15 residues in the CDR3. Study-wide points: Model predictions of ophthalmopathy came a median about six months before onset.

The sequence derives from a woman aged 60-75 years with Graves' ophthalmopathy. The sequenced sample was blood. The V call is TRBV11-2, the J call TRBJ2-2, with D maybe TRBD2 (5 bases). The CDR3 here is CASSLIRGNTGELFF. DNA for the CDR3: TGTGCCAGCAGCTTAATTCGGGGTAACACCGGGGAGCTGTTTTTT.